This TCR beta chain comes out of a study of cytomegalovirus exposure and HLA in healthy donors. The length of the CDR3 is 16 residues. Per germline, CDR1 PRHDT and CDR2 FYEKMQ (reference sequence). Unmatched junction bases numbered 7, after V lost 2 bases and J lost 5 bases. The PCR ran on 60 Vbeta and 13 Jbeta primers. Using immunoSEQ multiplex PCR, the repertoire was profiled, and TCRdb retains in-frame clones only, with some absent. The sample contains just under 80,000 clones, roughly four fifths of which appear only once. This TCR was recovered from a man aged 40-50 years in good health and CMV-seronegative. This chain joins TRBV13 and TRBJ2-5; 11 bases match TRBD1. The sample taken for sequencing was PBMCs. For the CDR3, the DNA is TGTGCCAGCAGCTTATTAGGGACAGGGGGGAAGGAGACCCAGTACTTC. Translating it yields CASSLLGTGGKETQYF.